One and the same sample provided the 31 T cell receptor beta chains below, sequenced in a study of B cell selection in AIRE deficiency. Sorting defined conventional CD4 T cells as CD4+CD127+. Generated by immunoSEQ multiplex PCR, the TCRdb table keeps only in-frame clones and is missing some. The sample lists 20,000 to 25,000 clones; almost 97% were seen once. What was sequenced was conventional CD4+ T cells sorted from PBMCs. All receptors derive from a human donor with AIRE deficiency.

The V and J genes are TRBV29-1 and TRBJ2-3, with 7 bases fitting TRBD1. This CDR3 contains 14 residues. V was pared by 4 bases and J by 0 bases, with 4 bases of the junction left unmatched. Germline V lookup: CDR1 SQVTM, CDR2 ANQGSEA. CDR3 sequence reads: CSVVEDRSTDTQYF. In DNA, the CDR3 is TGCAGCGTTGTTGAGGACAGGAGCACAGATACGCAGTATTTT.

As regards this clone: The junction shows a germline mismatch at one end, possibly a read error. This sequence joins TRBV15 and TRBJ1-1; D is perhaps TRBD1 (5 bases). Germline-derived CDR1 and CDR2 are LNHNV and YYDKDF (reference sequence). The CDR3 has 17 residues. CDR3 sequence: CATRSTTSWGKGTEAFF. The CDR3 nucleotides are TGTGCCACCCGCAGTACGACATCGTGGGGGAAGGGCACTGAAGCTTTCTTT.

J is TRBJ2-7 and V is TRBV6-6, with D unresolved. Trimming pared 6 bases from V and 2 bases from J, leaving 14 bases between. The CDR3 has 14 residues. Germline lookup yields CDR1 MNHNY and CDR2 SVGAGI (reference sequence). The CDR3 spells CASSLMIGPYEQYF. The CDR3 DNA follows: TGTGCCAGCAGCCTTATGATAGGGCCCTACGAGCAGTACTTC.

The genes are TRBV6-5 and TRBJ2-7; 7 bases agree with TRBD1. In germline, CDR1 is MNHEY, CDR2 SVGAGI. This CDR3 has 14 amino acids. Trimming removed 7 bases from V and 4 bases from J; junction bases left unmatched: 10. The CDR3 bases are TGTGCCAGCACTACCCGGGACAGACTATACGAGCAGTACTTC. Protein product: CASTTRDRLYEQYF.

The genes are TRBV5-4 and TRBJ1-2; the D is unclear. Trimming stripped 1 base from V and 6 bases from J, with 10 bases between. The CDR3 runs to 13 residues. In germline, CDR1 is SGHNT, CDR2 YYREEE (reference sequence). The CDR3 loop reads CASSLFPENGYTF. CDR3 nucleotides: TGTGCCAGCAGCTTGTTCCCAGAAAATGGCTACACCTTC.

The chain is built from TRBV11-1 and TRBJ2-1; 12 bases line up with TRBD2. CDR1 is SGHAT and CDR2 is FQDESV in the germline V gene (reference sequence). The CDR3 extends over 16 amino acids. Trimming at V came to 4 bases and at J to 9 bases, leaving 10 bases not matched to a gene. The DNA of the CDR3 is TGTGCCAGCAGCTCCCTTCTAGCGGGAGGGCTGAGTGAGCAGTTCTTC. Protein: CASSSLLAGGLSEQFF.

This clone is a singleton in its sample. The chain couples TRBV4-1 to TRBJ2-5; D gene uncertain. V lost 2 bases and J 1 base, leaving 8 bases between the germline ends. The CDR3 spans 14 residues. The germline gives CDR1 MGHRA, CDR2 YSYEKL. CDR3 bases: TGCGCCAGCAGCCAAATTGACACCCAAGAGACCCAGTACTTC. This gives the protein CASSQIDTQETQYF.

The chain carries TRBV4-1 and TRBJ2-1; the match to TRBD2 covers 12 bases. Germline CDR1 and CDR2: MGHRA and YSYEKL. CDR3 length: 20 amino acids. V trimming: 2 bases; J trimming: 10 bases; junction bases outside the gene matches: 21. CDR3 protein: CASSQWVTSGSGVPPREQFF. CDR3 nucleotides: TGCGCCAGCAGCCAATGGGTGACTAGCGGGAGTGGAGTCCCGCCTAGGGAGCAGTTCTTC.

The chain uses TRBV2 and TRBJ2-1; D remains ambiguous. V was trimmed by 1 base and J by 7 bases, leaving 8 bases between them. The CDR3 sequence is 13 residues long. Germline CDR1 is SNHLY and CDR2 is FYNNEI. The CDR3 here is CASSEEMGNEQFF. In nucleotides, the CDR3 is TGTGCCAGCAGTGAAGAAATGGGGAATGAGCAGTTCTTC.

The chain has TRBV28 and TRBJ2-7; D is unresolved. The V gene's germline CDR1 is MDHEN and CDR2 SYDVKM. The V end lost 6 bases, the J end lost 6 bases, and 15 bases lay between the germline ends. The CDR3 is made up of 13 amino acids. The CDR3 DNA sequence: TGTGCCAGCAGGGAAGACCCTAAGGGCGAGCAGTACTTC. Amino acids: CASREDPKGEQYF.

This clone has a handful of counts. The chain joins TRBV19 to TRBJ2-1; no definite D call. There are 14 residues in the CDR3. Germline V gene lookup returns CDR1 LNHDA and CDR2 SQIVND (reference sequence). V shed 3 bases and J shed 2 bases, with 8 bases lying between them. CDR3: CASSIQVTYNEQFF. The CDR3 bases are TGTGCCAGTAGTATTCAAGTAACCTACAATGAGCAGTTCTTC. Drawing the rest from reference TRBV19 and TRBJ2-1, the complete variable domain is DGGITQSPKYLFRKEGQNVTLSCEQNLNHDAMYWYRQDPGQGLRLIYYSQIVNDFQKGDIAEGYSVSREKKESFPLTVTSAQKNPTAFYLCASSIQVTYNEQFFGPGTRLTVL.

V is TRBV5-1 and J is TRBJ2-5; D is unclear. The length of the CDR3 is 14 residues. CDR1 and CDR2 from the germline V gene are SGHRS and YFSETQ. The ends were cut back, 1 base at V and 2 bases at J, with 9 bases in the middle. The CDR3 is CASSLRSPQETQYF. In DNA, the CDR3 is TGCGCCAGCAGCTTGAGGTCCCCTCAAGAGACCCAGTACTTC.

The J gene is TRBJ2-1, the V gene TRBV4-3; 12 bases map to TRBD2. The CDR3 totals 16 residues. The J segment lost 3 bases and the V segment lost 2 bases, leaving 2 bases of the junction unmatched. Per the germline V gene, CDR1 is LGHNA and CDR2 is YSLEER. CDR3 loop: CASSQRTSGVYNEQFF. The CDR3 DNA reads TGCGCCAGCAGCCAAAGGACTAGCGGGGTCTACAATGAGCAGTTCTTC.

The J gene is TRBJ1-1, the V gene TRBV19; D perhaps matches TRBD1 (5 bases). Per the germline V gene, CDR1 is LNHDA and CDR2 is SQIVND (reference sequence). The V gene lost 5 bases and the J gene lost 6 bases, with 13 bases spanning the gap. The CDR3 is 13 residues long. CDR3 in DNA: TGTGCCAGTAGTTCTTGGGGGTTGTCTGAAGCTTTCTTT. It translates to CASSSWGLSEAFF. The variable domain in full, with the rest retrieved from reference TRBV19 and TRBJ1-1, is DGGITQSPKYLFRKEGQNVTLSCEQNLNHDAMYWYRQDPGQGLRLIYYSQIVNDFQKGDIAEGYSVSREKKESFPLTVTSAQKNPTAFYLCASSSWGLSEAFFGQGTRLTVV.

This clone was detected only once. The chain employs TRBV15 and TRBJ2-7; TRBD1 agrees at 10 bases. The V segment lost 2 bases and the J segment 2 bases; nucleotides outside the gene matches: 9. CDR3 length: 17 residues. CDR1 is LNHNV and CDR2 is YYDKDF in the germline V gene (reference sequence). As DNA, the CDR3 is TGTGCCACCAGCAGACCCCCTCGGGGACAGGGGCCCTACGAGCAGTACTTC. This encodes CATSRPPRGQGPYEQYF. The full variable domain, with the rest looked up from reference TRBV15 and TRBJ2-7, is DAMVIQNPRYQVTQFGKPVTLSCSQTLNHNVMYWYQQKSSQAPKLLFHYYDKDFNNEADTPDNFQSRRPNTSFCFLDIRSPGLGDTAMYLCATSRPPRGQGPYEQYFGPGTRLTVT.

The DNA for the CDR3 is TGTGCCAGCAGTGAGCAGAGGAACACTGAAGCTTTCTTT. This encodes CASSEQRNTEAFF. This sequence joins TRBV6-4 and TRBJ1-1; D unclear. Deletions cut 3 bases from V and 1 base from J, with 6 bases between. The germline V gene has CDR1 MRHNA and CDR2 SNTAGT. The CDR3 runs to 13 residues.

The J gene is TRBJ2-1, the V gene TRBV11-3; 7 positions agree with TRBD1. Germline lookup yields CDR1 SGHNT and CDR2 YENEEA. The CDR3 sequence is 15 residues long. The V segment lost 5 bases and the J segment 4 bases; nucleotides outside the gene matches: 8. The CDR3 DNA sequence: TGTGCCAGCAGCCCCCACGACAGGGAGTACAATGAGCAGTTCTTC. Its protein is CASSPHDREYNEQFF.

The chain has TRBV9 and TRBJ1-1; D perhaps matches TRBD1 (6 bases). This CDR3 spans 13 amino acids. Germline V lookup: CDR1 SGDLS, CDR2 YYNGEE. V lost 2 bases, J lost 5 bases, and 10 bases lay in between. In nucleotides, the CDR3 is TGTGCCAGCAGCGTGGACAGTGGGACTGAAGCTTTCTTT. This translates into CASSVDSGTEAFF.

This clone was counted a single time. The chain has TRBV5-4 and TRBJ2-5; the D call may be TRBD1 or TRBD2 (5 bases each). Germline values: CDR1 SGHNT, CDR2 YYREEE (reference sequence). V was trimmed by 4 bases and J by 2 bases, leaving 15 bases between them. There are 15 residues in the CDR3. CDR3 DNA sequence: TGTGCCAGCAGCACTCCGGGACCTACTCAAGAGACCCAGTACTTC. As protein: CASSTPGPTQETQYF.

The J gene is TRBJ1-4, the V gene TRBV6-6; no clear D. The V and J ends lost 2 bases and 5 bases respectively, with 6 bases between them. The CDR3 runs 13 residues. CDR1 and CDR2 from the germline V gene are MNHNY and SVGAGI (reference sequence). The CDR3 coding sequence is TGTGCCAGCAGTTACCGGCAGAATGAAAAACTGTTTTTT. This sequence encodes CASSYRQNEKLFF.

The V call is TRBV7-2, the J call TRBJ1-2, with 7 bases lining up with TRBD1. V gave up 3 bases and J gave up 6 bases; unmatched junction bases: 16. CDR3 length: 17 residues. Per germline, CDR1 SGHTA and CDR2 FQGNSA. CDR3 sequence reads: CASSLSWGYRGVDGYTF. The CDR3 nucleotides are TGTGCCAGCAGCTTGTCATGGGGGTACAGGGGAGTCGATGGCTACACCTTC. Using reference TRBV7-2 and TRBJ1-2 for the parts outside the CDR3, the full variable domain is GAGVSQSPSNKVTEKGKDVELRCDPISGHTALYWYRQSLGQGLEFLIYFQGNSAPDKSGLPSDRFSAERTGGSVSTLTIQRTQQEDSAVYLCASSLSWGYRGVDGYTFGSGTRLTVV.

This CDR3 reads CASSLGLAGGLETQYF. CDR3 sequence (DNA): TGCGCCAGCAGCTTGGGATTAGCGGGGGGGCTAGAGACCCAGTACTTC. J is TRBJ2-5 and V is TRBV5-1; 11 positions agree with TRBD2. This CDR3 has 16 residues. The germline gives CDR1 SGHRS, CDR2 YFSETQ. V dropped 0 bases and J dropped 4; count of bases not matched to a gene: 5.

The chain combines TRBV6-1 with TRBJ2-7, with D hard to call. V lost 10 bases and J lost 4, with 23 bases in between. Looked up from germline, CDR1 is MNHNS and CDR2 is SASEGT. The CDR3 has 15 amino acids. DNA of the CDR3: TGTGCCACCACAAGGTCACCCATCCTTTCTTACGAGCAGTACTTC. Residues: CATTRSPILSYEQYF.

The CDR3 DNA is TGTGCCACCAGCAGGGGACAAGGGACTAACTATGGCTACACCTTC. Translating it yields CATSRGQGTNYGYTF. The chain uses TRBV15 and TRBJ1-2; tentatively, D is TRBD1 (6 bases). In germline, CDR1 is LNHNV, CDR2 YYDKDF (reference sequence). The CDR3 covers 15 residues. The V and J ends lost 3 bases and 0 bases respectively, with 11 bases between them. Full variable domain (outside the CDR3, taken from reference TRBV15 and TRBJ1-2): DAMVIQNPRYQVTQFGKPVTLSCSQTLNHNVMYWYQQKSSQAPKLLFHYYDKDFNNEADTPDNFQSRRPNTSFCFLDIRSPGLGDTAMYLCATSRGQGTNYGYTFGSGTRLTVV.

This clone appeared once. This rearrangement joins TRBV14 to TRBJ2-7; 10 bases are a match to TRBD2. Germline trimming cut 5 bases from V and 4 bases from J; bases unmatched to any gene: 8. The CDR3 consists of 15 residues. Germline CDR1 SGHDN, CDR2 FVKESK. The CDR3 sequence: CASSRSSGSLYEQYF. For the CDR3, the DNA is TGTGCCAGCAGCAGATCTAGCGGGAGCTTATACGAGCAGTACTTC.

CDR3 bases: TGTGCCAGCAGCCTAGAGACTAACTATGGCTACACCTTC. Translation gives CASSLETNYGYTF. The chain employs TRBV7-9 and TRBJ1-2, with no clear D. With 5 bases removed from V and 0 bases from J, the gap between germline ends came to 7 bases. This CDR3 is built from 13 residues. CDR1 and CDR2 (germline): SEHNR, FQNEAQ (reference sequence). The complete variable domain, with remaining parts taken from reference TRBV7-9 and TRBJ1-2, reads DTGVSQNPRHKITKRGQNVTFRCDPISEHNRLYWYRQTLGQGPEFLTYFQNEAQLEKSRLLSDRFSAERPKGSFSTLEIQRTEQGDSAMYLCASSLETNYGYTFGSGTRLTVV.

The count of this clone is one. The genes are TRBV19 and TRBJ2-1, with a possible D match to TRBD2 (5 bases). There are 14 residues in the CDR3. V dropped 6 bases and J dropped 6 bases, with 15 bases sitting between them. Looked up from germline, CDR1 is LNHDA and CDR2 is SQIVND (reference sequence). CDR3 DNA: TGTGCCAGTAGGAGCGGCCACCGTCCCAATGAGCAGTTCTTC. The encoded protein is CASRSGHRPNEQFF.

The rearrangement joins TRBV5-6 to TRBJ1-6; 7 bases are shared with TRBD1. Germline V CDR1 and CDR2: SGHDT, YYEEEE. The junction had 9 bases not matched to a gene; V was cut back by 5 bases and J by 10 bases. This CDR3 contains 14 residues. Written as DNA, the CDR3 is TGTGCCAGCAGTAGGGACAGCGGATACTCACCCCTCCACTTT. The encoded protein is CASSRDSGYSPLHF.

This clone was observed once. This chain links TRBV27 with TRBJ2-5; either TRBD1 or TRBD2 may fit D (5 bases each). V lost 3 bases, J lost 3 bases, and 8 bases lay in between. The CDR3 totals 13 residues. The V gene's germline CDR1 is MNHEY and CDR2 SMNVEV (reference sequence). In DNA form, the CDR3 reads TGTGCCAGCAGTTTTGGGGGTGAAGAGACCCAGTACTTC. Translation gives CASSFGGEETQYF.

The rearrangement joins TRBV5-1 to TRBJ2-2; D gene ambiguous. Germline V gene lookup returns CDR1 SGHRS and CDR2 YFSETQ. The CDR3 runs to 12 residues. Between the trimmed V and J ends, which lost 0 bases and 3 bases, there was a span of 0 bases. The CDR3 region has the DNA TGCGCCAGCAGCTTGGACACCGGGGAGCTGTTTTTT. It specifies CASSLDTGELFF.

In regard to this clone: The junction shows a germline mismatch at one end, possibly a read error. The chain's CDR3 is CAGGGSSAEAFF. CDR3 sequence (DNA): TGCGCCGGAGGGGGGTCGTCCGCTGAAGCTTTCTTT. J is TRBJ1-1 and V is TRBV6-6, with D perhaps matching TRBD1 (6 bases). Germline V gives CDR1 MNHNY, CDR2 SVGAGI (reference sequence). The CDR3 covers 12 residues.